Reported below is one T cell receptor (beta chain). Its target is not known. Method: immunoSEQ multiplex PCR; TCRdb's copy keeps in-frame clones and lacks some. This table holds about 1.1 million clones, approximately 80% found once. The data belong to a study of shared clonotypes between healthy human individuals. Study results and caveats: For naive CD4 cells, around 5% of clonotypes were shared across four donors. A generally larger estimated richness was seen in naive subsets than in memory subsets. Sampling covered nothing but blood. Tissue TCR repertoires likely differ from those found in blood.

The germline V and J ends were trimmed by 10 bases and 6 bases, with 22 bases remaining between them. This CDR3 is built from 15 residues. In germline, CDR1 is ENHRY, CDR2 SYGVKD. Donors were healthy HIV-negative adults without recent acute infections or vaccinations. This sequence originates from a man aged 18 to 30 in good health. Some clones in this sample may be carry-over from other donors' samples. Sequences were obtained from memory CD4+ T cells from PBMCs. Subset reported: CD45RA-negative fraction. The rearrangement joins TRBV10-3 to TRBJ1-5, with TRBD1 as a possible D gene (5 bases). CDR3 bases: TGTGCCACCTCTCCCGGGACGACCGATCTTCAGCCCCAGCATTTT. The encoded protein is CATSPGTTDLQPQHF.